The 25 T cell receptor beta chains presented below share a single source sample, sequenced in a study of OX40 agonist ivuxolimab in advanced cancers. Library preparation was by the immunoSEQ multiplex PCR assay. In its TCRdb copy, this immuneACCESS table keeps in-frame sequences only and misses some clones. Where compared with another copy, unresolved V genes explain less than half of these, and the others have no known cause. Counted in this sample were about 27,000 clones; 85% to 90% of them appeared once. The ten largest clones represent approximately 22% of the sample. The source was CD4+ or CD8+ T cells sorted from blood, collected in a trial of the OX40 agonist ivuxolimab. These receptors all stem from an adult with an advanced solid tumor such as melanoma, head and neck, liver or kidney cancer.

The chain carries TRBV4-3 and TRBJ2-1, with D perhaps matching TRBD1 or TRBD2 (6 bases each). Trimming cost V 0 bases and J 3 bases, with 18 bases left between them. The germline V gene encodes CDR1 LGHNA and CDR2 YSLEER. This CDR3 contains 18 residues. The chain's CDR3 is CASSQDGGSGVGYNEQFF. The CDR3 DNA reads TGCGCCAGCAGCCAAGACGGGGGCTCAGGGGTCGGCTACAATGAGCAGTTCTTC.

V gene TRBV7-9 combines with J gene TRBJ2-5; possibly TRBD2 for D (5 bases). CDR1 and CDR2 (germline): SEHNR, FQNEAQ (reference sequence). The CDR3 is 11 amino acids. The ends were cut back, 4 bases at V and 5 bases at J, with 5 bases in the middle. For the CDR3, the DNA is TGTGCCAGCAGCTCTAGCGAGACCCAGTACTTC. Its translation is CASSSSETQYF. Supplemented by reference TRBV7-9 and TRBJ2-5, the full variable domain reads DTGVSQNPRHKITKRGQNVTFRCDPISEHNRLYWYRQTLGQGPEFLTYFQNEAQLEKSRLLSDRFSAERPKGSFSTLEIQRTEQGDSAMYLCASSSSETQYFGPGTRLLVL.

This chain links TRBV6-6 with TRBJ2-5; TRBD2 matches at 10 bases. V lost 4 bases, J lost 5 bases, and 4 bases stayed unmatched. CDR1 MNHNY and CDR2 SVGAGI come from the germline V gene (reference sequence). There are 14 residues in the CDR3. CDR3 sequence: CASSSGLANETQYF. The DNA for the CDR3 is TGTGCCAGCAGTTCGGGACTAGCGAACGAGACCCAGTACTTC.

J is TRBJ2-1 and V is TRBV9; TRBD2 agrees at 10 bases. The CDR3 has 16 amino acids. CDR1 is SGDLS and CDR2 is YYNGEE in the germline V gene. V lost 4 bases and J lost 8; bases outside the gene matches: 12. The CDR3 DNA is TGTGCCAGCAGCCCCCCCTTAGCGGGAGGTATCGATGAGCAGTTCTTC. The encoded protein is CASSPPLAGGIDEQFF.

The rearrangement uses TRBV5-4 and TRBJ1-2; 12 nucleotides match TRBD1. Germline CDR1 is SGHNT and CDR2 is YYREEE (reference sequence). Trimming removed 3 bases from V and 5 bases from J; junction bases left unmatched: 8. The CDR3 runs to 16 residues. CDR3 bases: TGTGCCAGCAGCTCCCCGGGACAGGGGGCGAGGTATGGCTACACCTTC. Protein product: CASSSPGQGARYGYTF.

This chain joins TRBV2 and TRBJ1-4; D perhaps matches TRBD1 (6 bases). The V end was cut by 2 bases, the J end by 5 bases, with 9 bases between. The CDR3 is 14 amino acids. Germline V gene lookup returns CDR1 SNHLY and CDR2 FYNNEI. The CDR3 coding sequence is TGTGCCAGCAGTGAATGGACAGAGAATGAAAAACTGTTTTTT. This gives the protein CASSEWTENEKLFF.

The chain couples TRBV4-1 to TRBJ2-7; 7 bases are a match to TRBD1. Germline trimming cut 2 bases from V and 6 bases from J; bases unmatched to any gene: 7. The CDR3 spans 14 residues. Germline CDR1 is MGHRA and CDR2 is YSYEKL. The CDR3 spells CASSQTDREFEQYF. The CDR3 DNA reads TGCGCCAGCAGCCAAACTGACAGGGAATTCGAGCAGTACTTC.

This chain links TRBV6-1 with TRBJ1-2; D unclear. V lost 1 base and J 4 bases, leaving 16 bases between the germline ends. The CDR3 sequence is 16 residues long. CDR1 and CDR2 from the germline V gene are MNHNS and SASEGT. Here the CDR3 reads CASSEGNWGYGYGYTF. The DNA of the CDR3 is TGTGCCAGCAGTGAAGGGAATTGGGGTTATGGCTATGGCTACACCTTC.

The chain carries TRBV7-9 and TRBJ1-3; possibly TRBD1 for D (6 bases). The CDR3 extends over 15 amino acids. The germline V and J ends were trimmed by 1 base and 2 bases, with 9 bases remaining between them. Germline V CDR1 and CDR2: SEHNR, FQNEAQ (reference sequence). CDR3 loop: CASSLVGGAGNTIYF. The DNA for the CDR3 is TGTGCCAGCAGCTTAGTAGGGGGGGCTGGAAACACCATATATTTT.

The chain combines TRBV6-1 with TRBJ2-1; D possibly corresponds to TRBD1 (6 bases). CDR1 and CDR2 (germline): MNHNS, SASEGT. The CDR3 covers 16 residues. The V end lost 1 base, the J end lost 3 bases, and 13 bases lay between the germline ends. CDR3 loop: CASSEESGQLYNEQFF. CDR3 nucleotide sequence: TGTGCCAGCAGTGAAGAATCGGGACAACTCTACAATGAGCAGTTCTTC.

V usage is TRBV11-2 and J usage is TRBJ1-4; no reliable D call. Looked up from germline, CDR1 is SGHAT and CDR2 is FQNNGV. V lost 3 bases to trimming and J lost 13 bases, with 12 bases between them. The CDR3 covers 12 residues. The CDR3 loop reads CASSLGIGRLFF. The CDR3 DNA follows: TGTGCCAGCAGCTTGGGAATAGGGAGACTGTTTTTT. Full variable domain (outside the CDR3, taken from reference TRBV11-2 and TRBJ1-4): EAGVAQSPRYKIIEKRQSVAFWCNPISGHATLYWYQQILGQGPKLLIQFQNNGVVDDSQLPKDRFSAERLKGVDSTLKIQPAKLEDSAVYLCASSLGIGRLFFGSGTQLSVL.

This chain connects TRBV30 to TRBJ2-2; D not resolved. Per the germline V gene, CDR1 is GTSNPN and CDR2 is SVGIG (reference sequence). The length of the CDR3 is 12 residues. Trimming shortened V by 0 bases and J by 6 bases, and 5 bases separated the two germline ends. CDR3 sequence reads: CAWSVRAGELFF. The CDR3 DNA follows: TGTGCCTGGAGTGTACGGGCCGGGGAGCTGTTTTTT.

The chain couples TRBV6-5 to TRBJ2-2; tentatively, D is TRBD1 or TRBD2 (5 bases each). V was clipped by 4 bases and J by 2 bases, with 11 bases between them. Germline V lookup: CDR1 MNHEY, CDR2 SVGAGI. The CDR3 loop spans 15 amino acids. CDR3 nucleotide sequence: TGTGCCAGCAGTTTCCCGAGGGGCAACACCGGGGAGCTGTTTTTT. It yields the protein CASSFPRGNTGELFF.

This chain uses TRBV11-3 with TRBJ2-1; TRBD2 aligns across 9 bases. Germline lookup yields CDR1 SGHNT and CDR2 YENEEA. The CDR3 is 15 amino acids. After removal of 2 bases from V and 8 bases from J, the junction contained 7 bases not matched to a gene. The CDR3 DNA sequence: TGTGCCAGCAGCTTAAGGCGGGGGGGCATGGATGAGCAGTTCTTC. Its protein product is CASSLRRGGMDEQFF.

The chain employs TRBV2 and TRBJ2-3, with 7 bases fitting TRBD2. V dropped 3 bases and J dropped 4; count of bases not matched to a gene: 7. CDR3 size: 15 residues. Per the germline V gene, CDR1 is SNHLY and CDR2 is FYNNEI. The chain's CDR3 is CASSDGPGRSDTQYF. In DNA form, the CDR3 reads TGTGCCAGCAGTGACGGACCCGGGAGGTCAGATACGCAGTATTTT.

The rearrangement uses TRBV5-6 and TRBJ2-7; weak D call: TRBD1 (6 bases). In germline, CDR1 is SGHDT, CDR2 YYEEEE. V was shortened by 0 bases and J by 5 bases, with 12 bases between the two germline ends. This CDR3 contains 14 residues. Here the CDR3 DNA reads TGTGCCAGCAGCTTGGACAGGGAAACGGACGAGCAGTACTTC. It specifies CASSLDRETDEQYF.

The V call is TRBV28, the J call TRBJ2-5; the D gene is possibly TRBD1 (5 bases). V gave up 6 bases and J gave up 1 base, with 15 bases separating them. The CDR3 consists of 15 residues. Germline V lookup: CDR1 MDHEN, CDR2 SYDVKM. The CDR3 region is CASRIHDRPQETQYF. The DNA for the CDR3 is TGTGCCAGCAGAATCCATGACAGACCCCAAGAGACCCAGTACTTC.

The chain recombines TRBV4-3 with TRBJ2-2; D remains unclear. CDR1 is LGHNA, CDR2 YSLEER, per germline. V lost 0 bases and J 5 bases, leaving 13 bases between the germline ends. This CDR3 has 16 residues. The CDR3 region is CASSQDVAKETGELFF. The CDR3 nucleotides read TGCGCCAGCAGCCAAGATGTTGCTAAAGAGACCGGGGAGCTGTTTTTT.

DNA for the CDR3: TGTGCCAGCAGCTACGGGACAGCTACTGGGTATAATTCACCCCTCCACTTT. This gives the protein CASSYGTATGYNSPLHF. V is TRBV11-2 and J is TRBJ1-6; 7 bases agree with TRBD1. The J segment lost 4 bases and the V segment lost 4 bases, leaving 10 bases of the junction unmatched. Germline V gene lookup returns CDR1 SGHAT and CDR2 FQNNGV. The CDR3 has 17 residues.

The V call is TRBV7-9, the J call TRBJ2-5; 7 bases map to TRBD2. V dropped 2 bases and J dropped 2; count of bases not matched to a gene: 11. This CDR3 contains 17 residues. Per germline, CDR1 SEHNR and CDR2 FQNEAQ (reference sequence). The CDR3 is CASSLMRGLAAQETQYF. CDR3 nucleotides: TGTGCCAGCAGCTTAATGCGCGGGCTAGCGGCACAAGAGACCCAGTACTTC. Using reference TRBV7-9 and TRBJ2-5 for the parts outside the CDR3, the full variable domain is DTGVSQNPRHKITKRGQNVTFRCDPISEHNRLYWYRQTLGQGPEFLTYFQNEAQLEKSRLLSDRFSAERPKGSFSTLEIQRTEQGDSAMYLCASSLMRGLAAQETQYFGPGTRLLVL.

By proportion, this clone is medium-sized. The chain recombines TRBV30 with TRBJ1-4; no definite D call. V gave up 5 bases and J gave up 6 bases, with 13 bases separating them. The CDR3 covers 13 residues. Looked up from germline, CDR1 is GTSNPN and CDR2 is SVGIG (reference sequence). The CDR3 reads CAWDVFGYEKLFF. The CDR3 DNA is TGTGCCTGGGACGTTTTTGGGTATGAAAAACTGTTTTTT. Using reference TRBV30 and TRBJ1-4 for the parts outside the CDR3, the full variable domain is SQTIHQWPATLVQPVGSPLSLECTVEGTSNPNLYWYRQAAGRGLQLLFYSVGIGQISSEVPQNLSASRPQDRQFILSSKKLLLSDSGFYLCAWDVFGYEKLFFGSGTQLSVL.

The CDR3 reads CASSMTETYGYTF. As DNA, the CDR3 is TGTGCCAGCAGCATGACAGAAACCTATGGCTACACCTTC. The chain uses TRBV7-2 and TRBJ1-2, with D tentatively TRBD1 (5 bases). The germline V gene has CDR1 SGHTA and CDR2 FQGNSA. This CDR3 spans 13 amino acids. Trimming removed 5 bases at V and 4 bases at J, with 11 bases between.

This CDR3 reads CASSQGTANYGYTF. The DNA for the CDR3 is TGCGCCAGCAGCCAAGGGACAGCCAACTATGGCTACACCTTC. This chain uses TRBV4-3 with TRBJ1-2; D possibly corresponds to TRBD1 (6 bases). There are 14 residues in the CDR3. Trimming left V 1 base short and J 2 bases short, with 8 bases between. Germline CDR1 and CDR2: LGHNA and YSLEER.

This clone appeared a single time. The chain employs TRBV28 and TRBJ1-1; D is ambiguous. Germline loops: CDR1 MDHEN, CDR2 SYDVKM. The germline V and J ends were trimmed by 2 bases and 1 base, with 17 bases remaining between them. The CDR3 has 17 residues. DNA for the CDR3: TGTGCCAGCAGTTTAAGTACGCTGGGGTTCTCGAACACTGAAGCTTTCTTT. Encoded protein: CASSLSTLGFSNTEAFF.

This clone was seen only once. V and J are TRBV30 and TRBJ1-4; D call uncertain. CDR1 is GTSNPN and CDR2 is SVGIG in the germline V gene (reference sequence). This CDR3 spans 14 amino acids. V shed 0 bases and J shed 4 bases, with 9 bases lying between them. CDR3 nucleotides: TGTGCCTGGAGTGTAATGGATAGTAATGAAAAACTGTTTTTT. Its translation is CAWSVMDSNEKLFF.